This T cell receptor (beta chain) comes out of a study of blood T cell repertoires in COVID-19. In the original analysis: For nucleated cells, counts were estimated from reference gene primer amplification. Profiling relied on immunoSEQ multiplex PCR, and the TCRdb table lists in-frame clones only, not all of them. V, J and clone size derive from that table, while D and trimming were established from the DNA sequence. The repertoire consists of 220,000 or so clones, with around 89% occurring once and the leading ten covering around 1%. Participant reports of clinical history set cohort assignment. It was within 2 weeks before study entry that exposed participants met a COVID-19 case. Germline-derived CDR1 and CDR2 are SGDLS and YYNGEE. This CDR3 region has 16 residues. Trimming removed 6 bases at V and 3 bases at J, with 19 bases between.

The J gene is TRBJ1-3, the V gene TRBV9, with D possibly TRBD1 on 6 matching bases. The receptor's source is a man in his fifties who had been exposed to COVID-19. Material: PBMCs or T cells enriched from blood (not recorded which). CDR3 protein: CASTGGEGGDGNTIYF. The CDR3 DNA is TGTGCCAGCACCGGAGGAGAAGGGGGAGATGGAAACACCATATATTTT. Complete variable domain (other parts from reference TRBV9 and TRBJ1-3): DSGVTQTPKHLITATGQRVTLRCSPRSGDLSVYWYQQSLDQGLQFLIQYYNGEERAKGNILERFSAQQFPDLHSELNLSSLELGDSALYFCASTGGEGGDGNTIYFGEGSWLTVV.